This TCR beta chain came from a study of blood T cell repertoires in COVID-19. At the level of the study: The samples span acute and convalescent COVID-19 from the United States, Italy and Spain. T cells, B-cell-depleted T cells, or PBMCs supplied cDNA or gDNA.

The CDR3 is 16 residues long. Trimming left V 0 bases short and J 7 bases short, with 15 bases between. The germline V gene encodes CDR1 KGHSH and CDR2 LQKENI. The table came from immunoSEQ multiplex PCR; TCRdb's copy has only in-frame clones and leaves some out. The table shows about 120,000 clones, with 86% occurring only once. The TCR comes from a man between 65 and 85 years old who had recovered from COVID-19. Sequencing used peripheral blood. This chain links TRBV18 with TRBJ2-2; tentatively, D is TRBD2 (6 bases). The CDR3 loop reads CASSPPTGVLGGELFF. CDR3 coding DNA: TGTGCCAGCTCACCACCGACGGGAGTCCTGGGCGGGGAGCTGTTTTTT.